This T cell receptor (beta chain) derives from a study of blood T cell repertoires in COVID-19. About the research overall: There were acute and convalescent COVID-19 samples, and they came from the United States, Italy and Spain. In each case, the material was cDNA or gDNA derived from T cells, B-cell-depleted T cells, or PBMCs.

The germline CDR1 and CDR2 sequences are SGHRS and YFSETQ. V dropped 4 bases and J dropped 5 bases, with 21 bases sitting between them. This CDR3 has 17 residues. In the original analysis: Using reference gene primer amplification, nucleated cell counts were estimated. Repertoires were generated with immunoSEQ multiplex PCR, while TCRdb's copy carries only in-frame clones and drops some. Clonal size and the V and J genes are those of that table, whereas D and trimming came from the DNA. The profile covers about 69,000 clones, with about four fifths appearing a single time and around 47% taken by the ten largest.

Source material: peripheral blood. The sequence was obtained from a human donor in a cohort sampled during active COVID-19. The chain carries TRBV5-1 and TRBJ2-2; a possible D gene is TRBD1 (6 bases). DNA of the CDR3: TGCGCCAGCAGCCTGTCCACAGGGTCGGGGTTAACCGGGGAGCTGTTTTTT. This sequence encodes CASSLSTGSGLTGELFF.